This T cell receptor (beta chain) was sequenced during a study of identical twins (dated by TCRdb to the mid-2010s). About the full investigation: The study deep-sequenced TCR alpha and beta repertoires from monozygotic twins, unrelated adults of various ages and cord blood to test whether fetal clonotypes persist. To rule out contamination, replicate twin experiments were performed at different times with different library preparation protocols. The full study reports these points: Fewer insertions were carried by abundant cord blood beta clonotypes; a weaker similar trend was observed in young adult naive repertoires, while no such trend was observed in memory repertoires. In beta out-of-frame sequences, excess twin sharing was weaker, because having fewer shared sequences lowered the signal-to-noise ratio. Because the same donors could not be followed over many years, the conclusions depended on cross-sectional statistical analysis. Compared with coincidental sharing between unrelated individuals, out-of-frame TCR alpha sequences shared between twins showed an excess of sequences with low generation probability. In monozygotic twins, recombination models systematically underestimated out-of-frame TCR alpha sharing, but the models matched the sharing seen between unrelated individuals. Invariant T cells such as MAIT and iNKT could partly confound zero-insertion analyses, although diverse VJ usage argued against such confounding for most clonotypes.

Library creation used 5' RACE. Sequencing used an Illumina HiSeq 2000. A universal primer binding site was added through template switching, and the final cDNA carried a unique molecular identifier so that TCR cDNA molecules could be counted accurately. Specific primers in the conserved constant-segment region were used to synthesize first-strand cDNA for the TCR alpha and beta chains. To control for contamination, each cDNA library was double barcoded with a SMART-Mk sample barcode plus Illumina barcodes. Two successive PCR steps introduced TruSeq adapter sequences along with Illumina sample barcodes. Sequencing of the TCR alpha and beta cDNA libraries was done on the Illumina HiSeq platform using custom primers. The published analysis was carried out like this. Unique molecular identifiers were extracted from raw reads with MiGEC, and CDR3 positions were determined with MiXCR. For each individual, recombination models were inferred using an EM algorithm with the repgenHMM and IGoR tools. The tcR package in R was used for shared clonotype analysis, with sharing normalized by the product of cloneset sizes. Out-of-frame nonproductive sequences were analyzed to study raw recombination free of thymic and clonal selection effects. TCRdb trimmed the raw reads at Q25, called clones with MiXCR and kept productive beta chains. Every CDR3 protein is listed once, alongside the most common genes and DNA of its rows. TCRdb's processing, not the study's, gives the V and J calls here. The sample profile shows about 530,000 distinct CDR3 sequences; nearly 15% of them were found once. The ten largest account for around 0.48% of the sample.

V and J are truncated by 1 base and 0 bases respectively, leaving an intervening sequence of 16 bases. The germline V gene gives CDR1 as SGHDN and CDR2 as FVKESK. The CDR3 holds 17 amino acids from the cysteine to the phenylalanine. The sequence is cut down to CDR3 DNA, 51 bases in frame from base 1. Points on this clonotype: The antigen this receptor binds is unknown. Base qualities were left out, and no much larger clone turns up one base away.

Only healthy Caucasian donors were included. The twin cohort consisted of three pairs of female monozygotic twins, all aged 18 to 29 years. Positive isolation kits from Invitrogen were used to isolate CD4+ and CD8+ T cell populations. These data also formed part of another study, on yellow fever vaccine responses in identical twins. The second publication reports: According to the authors, the vaccine-induced T cell response in identical twins seemed to be partly convergent and partly specific to each individual. In the study, vaccine-responding T cell clones were precisely tracked in identical twins.

This clonotype was obtained from a woman younger than 30 in good health. The V gene is TRBV14 and the J gene is TRBJ2-7, with the D gene possibly TRBD1 or TRBD2, each one fitting 5 bases. Sequencing input: CD4+ T cells sorted from blood. This receptor carries the CDR3 CASSQGYLRDLSYEQYF. The DNA sequence is given as TGTGCCAGCAGCCAAGGTTATCTGAGGGACCTCTCCTACGAGCAGTACTTC.